The 17 T cell receptor beta chains in this list originate from one sample, sequenced in a study of T-cell memory formation after mild COVID-19. TCRdb reanalysed the 5' RACE reads using MiXCR and keeps one entry per CDR3 protein. Of 400,000 to 500,000 distinct CDR3 sequences listed, more than 15% are singletons. Material: PBMCs or a T cell subset sorted from them (not recorded which). Receptors were obtained from a man aged 18 to 30 who had mild COVID-19 (a few samples of this study predate the infection). Cell type and time point are not known.

The table lists this clonotype with a few counts. This sequence joins TRBV5-1 and TRBJ2-5; D is unresolved. Germline V gene sequence: CDR1 SGHRS, CDR2 YFSETQ. This CDR3 comprises 14 residues. The V gene lost 1 base and the J gene lost 4 bases, with 11 bases spanning the gap. Here the CDR3 reads CASSLIVDLETQYF. CDR3 nucleotides: TGCGCCAGCAGCTTGATTGTAGACTTAGAGACCCAGTACTTC.

The chain couples TRBV15 to TRBJ2-3; 8 bases fit TRBD2. Germline CDR1 and CDR2: LNHNV and YYDKDF (reference sequence). This CDR3 is built from 15 residues. With V trimmed by 8 bases and J by 2 bases, 9 bases remained unmatched. For the CDR3, the DNA is TGTGCCACCGCCCGACTAGCGTTAGACACAGATACGCAGTATTTT. Its protein product is CATARLALDTDTQYF.

The chain joins TRBV20-1 to TRBJ2-5; maybe TRBD2 (6 bases). This CDR3 spans 17 amino acids. Germline V lookup: CDR1 DFQATT, CDR2 SNEGSKA (reference sequence). Trimming removed 0 bases at V and 5 bases at J, with 22 bases between. CDR3: CSARDGSGPFSGETQYF. The CDR3 nucleotides read TGCAGTGCTAGAGATGGGAGCGGGCCTTTCTCGGGGGAGACCCAGTACTTC.

The V gene is TRBV12-3 or TRBV12-4, the J gene TRBJ1-1, with a tentative D call TRBD1 (5 bases). The CDR3 spans 13 residues. V dropped 3 bases and J dropped 6 bases, with 11 bases sitting between them. This CDR3 reads CASSLGRVAEAFF. Written as DNA, the CDR3 is TGTGCCAGCAGTTTGGGGCGGGTCGCTGAAGCTTTCTTT.

This chain connects TRBV7-2 to TRBJ2-3; 7 bases are a match to TRBD2. Germline CDR1 reads SGHTA; CDR2 reads FQGNSA. J lost 2 bases, V lost 3 bases, and 8 bases had no gene match. This CDR3 has 16 residues. CDR3 in amino acids: CASSFTGGGYTDTQYF. CDR3 DNA: TGTGCCAGCAGCTTTACTGGGGGGGGATACACAGATACGCAGTATTTT.

The chain combines TRBV7-6 with TRBJ2-5; a weak D match, TRBD2 (7 bases). Germline lookup yields CDR1 SGHVS and CDR2 FNYEAQ. The CDR3 covers 13 residues. V dropped 4 bases and J dropped 4 bases, with 10 bases sitting between them. The CDR3, as DNA: TGTGCCAGCAGCTGGGGGGGGGCAGAGACCCAGTACTTC. Amino acids: CASSWGGAETQYF. Based on the CDR3 plus reference TRBV7-6 and TRBJ2-5, the full variable domain is GAGVSQSPRYKVTKRGQDVALRCDPISGHVSLYWYRQALGQGPEFLTYFNYEAQQDKSGLPNDRFSAERPEGSISTLTIQRTEQRDSAMYRCASSWGGAETQYFGPGTRLLVL.

The chain has TRBV7-8 and TRBJ1-2, with 7 bases fitting TRBD1. CDR1 is SGHVS and CDR2 is FQNEAQ in the germline V gene. The V and J ends lost 5 bases and 2 bases, in that order; junction bases with no gene match: 17. There are 18 residues in the CDR3. DNA for the CDR3: TGTGCCAGCAGCGCGAGTCGCGGCAGGGGGAGTACAAACTATGGCTACACCTTC. It codes for CASSASRGRGSTNYGYTF. The variable domain in full, completed from reference TRBV7-8 and TRBJ1-2, reads GAGVSQSPRYKVAKRGQDVALRCDPISGHVSLFWYQQALGQGPEFLTYFQNEAQLDKSGLPSDRFFAERPEGSVSTLKIQRTQQEDSAVYLCASSASRGRGSTNYGYTFGSGTRLTVV.

The CDR3 sequence is CASSPGTETDTQYF. DNA of the CDR3: TGTGCCAGCAGCCCCGGGACAGAGACAGATACGCAGTATTTT. J is TRBJ2-3 and V is TRBV7-9, with 7 positions matching TRBD1. V was pared by 5 bases and J by 3 bases, with 5 bases of the junction left unmatched. The CDR3 sequence is 14 residues long. Germline CDR1 and CDR2: SEHNR and FQNEAQ (reference sequence).

The rearrangement joins TRBV20-1 to TRBJ2-3; D is perhaps TRBD1 (6 bases). This CDR3 has 13 amino acids. Germline loops: CDR1 DFQATT, CDR2 SNEGSKA (reference sequence). Trimming left V 3 bases short and J 5 bases short, with 12 bases between. The CDR3 DNA sequence: TGCAGTGCTAGGTCCTGGGGGCAAGATACGCAGTATTTT. Its protein is CSARSWGQDTQYF.

The rearrangement joins TRBV12-3 or TRBV12-4 to TRBJ2-7; TRBD1 aligns across 7 bases. Unmatched junction bases numbered 7, after V lost 5 bases and J lost 3 bases. CDR3 size: 14 residues. The CDR3 region is CASSQAGTDYEQYF. Written as DNA, the CDR3 is TGTGCCAGCAGTCAGGCCGGGACAGACTACGAGCAGTACTTC.

V gene TRBV7-2 combines with J gene TRBJ1-5; unclear D gene. CDR1 is SGHTA, CDR2 FQGNSA, per germline. V lost 6 bases to trimming and J lost 6 bases, with 12 bases between them. The CDR3 loop spans 13 amino acids. The DNA of the CDR3 is TGTGCCAGCAGTAAATCTCGGAGTCAGCCCCAGCATTTT. Protein: CASSKSRSQPQHF.

V and J are TRBV9 and TRBJ2-1, with TRBD2 matching over 7 bases. The V segment lost 10 bases and the J segment 8 bases; nucleotides outside the gene matches: 15. Germline V lookup: CDR1 SGDLS, CDR2 YYNGEE. This CDR3 is 14 amino acids long. The DNA of the CDR3 is TGTGCCGGATCCTCGGGGCTAGCGGCTGATGAGCAGTTCTTC. Its translation: CAGSSGLAADEQFF.

Notes on this clonotype: A read error may produce the germline difference seen at one junction end. The genes are TRBV7-9 and TRBJ1-2, with 7 bases identical to TRBD1. CDR3 length: 15 amino acids. CDR1 and CDR2 from the germline V gene are SEHNR and FQNEAQ (reference sequence). CDR3 amino acids: CASNRGGQGDYCYTF. As DNA, the CDR3 is TGTGCCAGCAATAGAGGGGGCCAGGGGGACTATTGCTACACCTTC.

The rearrangement joins TRBV15 to TRBJ2-7, with no clear D. CDR3 length equals 14 residues. Germline CDR1 and CDR2: LNHNV and YYDKDF (reference sequence). The germline V and J ends were trimmed by 0 bases and 7 bases, with 13 bases remaining between them. CDR3 sequence: CATSRDRQVGEQYV. In nucleotides, the CDR3 is TGTGCCACCAGCAGAGATAGGCAGGTGGGGGAGCAGTACGTC.

This clonotype was recorded a few times. The V and J genes are TRBV5-1 and TRBJ2-7; D is perhaps TRBD2 (6 bases). Germline values: CDR1 SGHRS, CDR2 YFSETQ. The CDR3 sequence is 15 residues long. Between the trimmed V and J ends, which lost 5 bases and 7 bases, there was a span of 22 bases. CDR3 sequence: CASSPGSGPTREQYV. Written as DNA, the CDR3 is TGCGCCAGCAGTCCGGGTAGCGGCCCTACTCGGGAGCAGTACGTC.

The rearrangement joins TRBV28 to TRBJ2-7; D ambiguous. This CDR3 is built from 12 residues. Germline V gene data show CDR1 as MDHEN and CDR2 as SYDVKM. Trimming cost V 8 bases and J 2 bases, with 10 bases left between them. CDR3 region: CASGVEAYEQYV. For the CDR3, the DNA is TGTGCCAGCGGCGTAGAGGCCTACGAGCAGTACGTC.

This clonotype was observed a handful of times. This rearrangement joins TRBV7-8 to TRBJ2-1, with 7 bases lining up with TRBD1. This CDR3 contains 16 residues. After removal of 5 bases from V and 6 bases from J, the junction contained 13 bases not matched to a gene. Germline V gene data show CDR1 as SGHVS and CDR2 as FQNEAQ. The CDR3 reads CASSPIRDSAFNEQFF. As DNA, the CDR3 is TGTGCCAGCAGCCCGATCCGGGACAGCGCCTTCAATGAGCAGTTCTTC.